Listed below are T cell receptor beta chains from one sample, sequenced in a study of CD8 T cells in Susac syndrome. MiXCR, applied by TCRdb to the immunoSEQ multiplex PCR reads, yields one record per CDR3 protein. The sample contains about 200,000 distinct CDR3 sequences, 85% to 95% of which appear only once. Source material: CD4+ T cells from PBMCs. The receptors derive from a human donor in good health. Both conserved end residues are part of each CDR3. Fields, in order: J gene, V gene, D gene, clone size, CDR3 protein, CDR3 DNA. A D gene is named only where the DNA matches it firmly. Only some rows state a clone size, as once, few, many or a class for expanded clones.

>TRBJ1-2|TRBV18|.|.
CASSPGNYGYTF
TGTGCCAGCTCACCAGGGAACTATGGCTACACCTTC
>TRBJ2-3|TRBV7-2|TRBD2|.
CASSLRAGDTDTQYF
TGTGCCAGCAGCTTAAGGGCGGGGGACACAGATACGCAGTATTTT
>TRBJ2-5|TRBV25-1|.|.
CASSESLQETQYF
TGTGCCAGCAGTGAAAGCCTCCAAGAGACCCAGTACTTC
>TRBJ1-2|TRBV6-5|TRBD1|.
CASTPTPGGHGYTF
TGTGCCAGCACCCCCACCCCAGGGGGCCATGGCTACACCTTC
>TRBJ2-7|TRBV12-3/TRBV12-4|TRBD2|.
CASTYTAGPAGVSYEQYF
TGTGCCAGCACGTATACGGCAGGACCAGCGGGGGTTTCGTACGAGCAGTACTTC
>TRBJ2-3|TRBV5-4|TRBD2|.
CASSLTSGGDKQYF
TGTGCCAGCAGCTTGACTAGCGGGGGGGACAAGCAGTATTTT
>TRBJ1-1|TRBV6-5|.|.
CASRPQRITEAFF
TGTGCCAGCAGACCACAGAGAATCACTGAAGCTTTCTTT
>TRBJ1-2|TRBV27|.|.
CASSDGFNYGYTF
TGTGCCAGCAGTGACGGATTCAACTATGGCTACACCTTC
>TRBJ2-2|TRBV3-1|.|.
CASSHYTGELFF
TGTGCCAGCAGCCATTACACCGGGGAGCTGTTTTTT
>TRBJ2-5|TRBV29-1|TRBD2|once
CSVGTSGGETQYF
TGCAGCGTTGGGACTAGCGGGGGAGAGACCCAGTACTTC
>TRBJ2-3|TRBV9|TRBD2|.
CASSVAGSGRAADTQYF
TGTGCCAGCAGCGTAGCCGGTAGCGGGAGGGCCGCGGATACGCAGTATTTT
>TRBJ1-2|TRBV30|.|.
CAWTKQGPYGYTF
TGTGCCTGGACCAAGCAGGGACCCTATGGCTACACCTTC
>TRBJ2-5|TRBV7-3|.|.
CASSPRGREETQYF
TGTGCCAGCAGCCCCAGGGGCAGGGAAGAGACCCAGTACTTC
>TRBJ2-3|TRBV29-1|.|.
CSVERAGEDTQYF
TGCAGCGTTGAAAGGGCAGGGGAAGATACGCAGTATTTT
>TRBJ1-5|TRBV23-1|TRBD1|.
CASSKKDRVRNQPQHF
TGCGCCAGCAGTAAAAAGGACAGGGTTCGCAATCAGCCCCAGCATTTT